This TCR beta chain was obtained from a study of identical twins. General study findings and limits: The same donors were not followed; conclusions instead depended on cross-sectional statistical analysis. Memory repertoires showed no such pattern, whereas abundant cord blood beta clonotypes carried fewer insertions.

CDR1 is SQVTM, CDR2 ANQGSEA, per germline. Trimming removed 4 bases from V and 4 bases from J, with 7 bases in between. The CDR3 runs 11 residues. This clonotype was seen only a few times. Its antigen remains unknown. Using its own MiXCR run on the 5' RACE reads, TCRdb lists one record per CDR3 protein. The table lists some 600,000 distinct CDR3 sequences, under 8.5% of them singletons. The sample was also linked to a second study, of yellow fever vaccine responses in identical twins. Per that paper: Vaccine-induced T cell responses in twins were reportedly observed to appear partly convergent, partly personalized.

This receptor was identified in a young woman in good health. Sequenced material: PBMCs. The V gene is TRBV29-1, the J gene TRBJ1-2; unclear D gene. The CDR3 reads CSVARVYGYTF. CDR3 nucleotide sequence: TGCAGCGTTGCGAGAGTCTATGGCTACACCTTC.